This T cell receptor beta chain was recorded in a study of T cell responses to AZD1222 COVID-19 vaccine. Points from the study as a whole: Only after the peak T cell response were repertoires sampled.

With respect to this clone: Its antigen is unknown.

Sequenced by immunoSEQ multiplex PCR; TCRdb stores in-frame clones only, minus some. The table includes around 100,000 clones, about 87% detected once. The sequence derives from an adult in good health. The specimen comprised peripheral blood, sampled on day 0 of AZD1222 vaccination.

CDR3 residues: CASSYGLAGGTDTQYF. As DNA, the CDR3 is TGTGCCAGCAGTTACGGGCTAGCGGGAGGGACAGATACGCAGTATTTT. This chain uses TRBV6-2 or TRBV6-3 with TRBJ2-3, with 12 nucleotides matching TRBD2. The ends lost 2 bases at V and 3 bases at J; junction bases unmatched: 3. This CDR3 comprises 16 residues. Germline-derived CDR1 and CDR2 are MNHEY and SVGEGT.